This T cell receptor (beta chain) was retrieved from a study of cytomegalovirus exposure and HLA in healthy donors. Findings and caveats of the study: A list of around 160 TCR beta chains associated with cytomegalovirus was given. Sequencing depth roughly uniform across donors was assumed in presence/absence analyses. In terms of immune exposure information, only CMV serostatus was available.

Germline V gene data show CDR1 as KGHSH and CDR2 as LQKENI. The CDR3 has 14 residues. Concerning this clone itself: The antigen is unknown.

PCR involved 60 Vbeta and 13 Jbeta primers. Assay: immunoSEQ multiplex PCR; the TCRdb copy retains only in-frame clones and omits some. The sample has more than 95,000 clones, roughly 80% seen once. This cohort consisted of healthy bone marrow donors. The receptor was derived from a man aged 45-65 years in good health and CMV-seropositive. V gene TRBV18 combines with J gene TRBJ2-5; possibly TRBD2 for D (6 bases). The assigned J gene may be wrong: the sequence end matches TRBJ2-7 better. The sequenced material came from PBMCs. CDR3 bases: TGTGCCAGCTCGCGGGGTGATAGCTCCTACGAGCAGTACTTC. It yields the protein CASSRGDSSYEQYF.